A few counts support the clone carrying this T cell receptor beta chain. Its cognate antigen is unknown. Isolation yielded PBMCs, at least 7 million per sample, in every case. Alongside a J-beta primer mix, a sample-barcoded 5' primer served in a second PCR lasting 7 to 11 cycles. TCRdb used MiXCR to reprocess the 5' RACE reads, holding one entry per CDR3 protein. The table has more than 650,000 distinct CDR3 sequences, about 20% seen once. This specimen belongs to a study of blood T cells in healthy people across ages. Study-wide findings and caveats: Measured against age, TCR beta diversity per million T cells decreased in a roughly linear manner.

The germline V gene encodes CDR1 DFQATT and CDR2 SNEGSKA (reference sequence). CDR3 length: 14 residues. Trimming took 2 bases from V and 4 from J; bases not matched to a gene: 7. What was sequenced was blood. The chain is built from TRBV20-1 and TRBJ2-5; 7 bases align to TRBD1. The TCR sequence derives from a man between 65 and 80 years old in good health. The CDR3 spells CSARKTGIRETQYF. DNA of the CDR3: TGCAGTGCTAGAAAGACAGGGATTCGAGAGACCCAGTACTTC.